The 3 T cell receptor beta chains presented below share a single source sample, sequenced in a study of CD8+CD57+ T cells in acquired aplastic anemia. Patients included in sequencing had previously demonstrated CD8+CD57+ cell expansion by flow cytometry. For CDR3 and TCR beta VDJ profiling, genomic DNA was the template used. TCRdb re-called the reads through MiXCR, storing one row per CDR3 protein. The sample has 200,000 to 250,000 distinct CDR3 sequences, 65% seen once. Sequencing was carried out using sorted CD4+, CD8+, or CD8+CD57+ T cells (not recorded which) from PBMCs. The receptors were gathered from a human donor with aplastic anemia.

The chain recombines TRBV19 with TRBJ2-7; TRBD2 might be the D (6 bases). The CDR3 loop spans 11 amino acids. Germline CDR1 is LNHDA and CDR2 is SQIVND (reference sequence). Trimming stripped 4 bases from V and 5 bases from J, with 6 bases between. CDR3: CASSRGDEQYF. The CDR3 nucleotides are TGTGCCAGTAGTAGGGGGGACGAGCAGTACTTC. Combining the CDR3 with reference TRBV19 and TRBJ2-7 gives the whole variable domain DGGITQSPKYLFRKEGQNVTLSCEQNLNHDAMYWYRQDPGQGLRLIYYSQIVNDFQKGDIAEGYSVSREKKESFPLTVTSAQKNPTAFYLCASSRGDEQYFGPGTRLTVT.

The chain has TRBV19 and TRBJ1-5, with D perhaps matching TRBD1 (5 bases). Between the trimmed V and J ends, which lost 3 bases and 4 bases, there was a span of 13 bases. The germline gives CDR1 LNHDA, CDR2 SQIVND (reference sequence). This CDR3 has 15 residues. This CDR3 reads CASSMGPNGNQPQHF. In DNA form, the CDR3 reads TGTGCCAGTAGTATGGGACCAAACGGGAATCAGCCCCAGCATTTT.

The V call is TRBV20-1, the J call TRBJ1-2, with a tentative D call TRBD1 (5 bases). Germline CDR1 and CDR2: DFQATT and SNEGSKA (reference sequence). The CDR3 is made up of 13 amino acids. V lost 6 bases and J 4 bases, leaving 15 bases between the germline ends. The CDR3, as DNA: TGCAGTGCCCAGGCACCAGGGCTCTATGGCTACACCTTC. Its protein is CSAQAPGLYGYTF.